A single sample is the source of the 12 T cell receptor beta chains below, sequenced in a study of PD-1 blockade in mismatch repair-deficient tumors. Measured with immunoSEQ multiplex PCR; TCRdb has only the in-frame clones, and not every one. The sample contains under 50,000 clones, over 60% of which appear only once. Sequenced material: PBMCs, taken before pembrolizumab treatment. These receptors all come from an adult with mismatch repair-deficient cancer.

The CDR3 bases are TGTGCCAGCAGCTTAGATAGACTAGCGGGACTCCAAGAGACCCAGTACTTC. Translating gives CASSLDRLAGLQETQYF. This chain uses TRBV7-9 with TRBJ2-5, with 11 bases matching TRBD2. Germline V gene data show CDR1 as SEHNR and CDR2 as FQNEAQ (reference sequence). The CDR3 consists of 17 residues. With V trimmed by 1 base and J by 1 base, 5 bases remained unmatched.

V is TRBV25-1 and J is TRBJ1-3; D call uncertain. The germline V gene encodes CDR1 MGHDK and CDR2 SYGVNS. Trimming removed 4 bases from V and 0 bases from J, with 4 bases in between. The length of the CDR3 is 13 residues. As DNA, the CDR3 is TGTGCCAGCAGTGCTGGCTCTGGAAACACCATATATTTT. It translates to CASSAGSGNTIYF. The complete variable domain, with remaining parts taken from reference TRBV25-1 and TRBJ1-3, reads EADIYQTPRYLVIGTGKKITLECSQTMGHDKMYWYQQDPGMELHLIHYSYGVNSTEKGDLSSESTVSRIRTEHFPLTLESARPSHTSQYLCASSAGSGNTIYFGEGSWLTVV.

This chain links TRBV6-5 with TRBJ2-1; maybe TRBD2 (6 bases). CDR3 length: 13 residues. Trimming shortened V by 8 bases and J by 2 bases, and 10 bases separated the two germline ends. Germline V gene data show CDR1 as MNHEY and CDR2 as SVGAGI. The CDR3: CASGGNTYNEQFF. The CDR3 region has the DNA TGTGCCAGCGGAGGGAATACCTACAATGAGCAGTTCTTC.

There are a few counts of this clone. The genes are TRBV9 and TRBJ1-2; no reliable D call. Germline V gene data show CDR1 as SGDLS and CDR2 as YYNGEE. V lost 6 bases to trimming and J lost 8 bases, with 17 bases between them. CDR3 length: 13 residues. The CDR3 loop is CASTHAPTGGYTF. CDR3 in DNA: TGTGCCAGCACCCACGCTCCAACCGGGGGCTACACCTTC.

The rearrangement joins TRBV19 to TRBJ2-3, with D tentatively TRBD1 (5 bases). CDR3 length: 18 amino acids. CDR1 and CDR2 (germline): LNHDA, SQIVND (reference sequence). Trimming took off 6 bases at V and 5 bases at J, with 27 bases between the two ends. Written as DNA, the CDR3 is TGTGCCAGTAGCCGAGCCGCCGATTACCAGGGTCGCGAAGATACGCAGTATTTT. It translates to CASSRAADYQGREDTQYF.

This CDR3 is CASSQVAGQGNEKLFF. The CDR3 nucleotides read TGCGCCAGCAGCCAAGTAGCTGGCCAGGGTAATGAAAAACTGTTTTTT. This chain connects TRBV4-1 to TRBJ1-4; the D gene is possibly TRBD1 (5 bases). V lost 1 base, J lost 4 bases, and 13 bases lay in between. This CDR3 is built from 16 residues. Germline assignment: CDR1 MGHRA and CDR2 YSYEKL.

The V and J genes are TRBV27 and TRBJ2-7, with 8 positions matching TRBD1. The CDR3 is 15 amino acids. Unmatched junction bases numbered 7, after V lost 4 bases and J lost 2 bases. From germline, CDR1 is MNHEY and CDR2 SMNVEV (reference sequence). In nucleotides, the CDR3 is TGTGCCAGCAGTTATAGGGACAGGCCCACCTACGAGCAGTACTTC. It specifies CASSYRDRPTYEQYF.

V usage is TRBV6-6 and J usage is TRBJ1-4, with D perhaps matching TRBD1 (6 bases). V dropped 6 bases and J dropped 7 bases, with 12 bases sitting between them. The CDR3 covers 13 residues. Germline lookup yields CDR1 MNHNY and CDR2 SVGAGI (reference sequence). The CDR3, as DNA: TGTGCCAGCAGAGGGGACAAGGGTGAAAAACTGTTTTTT. Translated: CASRGDKGEKLFF.

The J gene is TRBJ2-7, the V gene TRBV27, with 11 bases aligning to TRBD1. V dropped 8 bases and J dropped 2; count of bases not matched to a gene: 5. CDR3 length: 14 amino acids. CDR1 and CDR2 (germline): MNHEY, SMNVEV (reference sequence). CDR3 sequence: CASGKGQGAYEQYF. CDR3 coding DNA: TGTGCCAGCGGTAAGGGACAGGGGGCCTACGAGCAGTACTTC.

This rearrangement joins TRBV9 to TRBJ2-1; D not resolved. CDR1 is SGDLS, CDR2 YYNGEE, per germline. This CDR3 is 13 amino acids long. V was pared by 0 bases and J by 3 bases, with 4 bases between. This CDR3 is CASSVDNYNEQFF. CDR3 bases: TGTGCCAGCAGCGTAGACAACTACAATGAGCAGTTCTTC. Full variable domain (rest looked up from reference TRBV9 and TRBJ2-1): DSGVTQTPKHLITATGQRVTLRCSPRSGDLSVYWYQQSLDQGLQFLIQYYNGEERAKGNILERFSAQQFPDLHSELNLSSLELGDSALYFCASSVDNYNEQFFGPGTRLTVL.

This sequence joins TRBV18 and TRBJ2-7; no clear D gene. CDR1 and CDR2 (germline): KGHSH, LQKENI. The CDR3 runs to 14 residues. The V and J ends lost 4 bases and 2 bases respectively, with 12 bases between them. CDR3 DNA: TGTGCCAGCTCACAAGGAGCTATGACCTACGAGCAGTACTTC. Protein sequence: CASSQGAMTYEQYF.

The chain recombines TRBV18 with TRBJ2-7, with D hard to call. Germline loops: CDR1 KGHSH, CDR2 LQKENI. V gave up 6 bases and J gave up 2 bases, with 11 bases separating them. The CDR3 is made up of 13 amino acids. CDR3 coding DNA: TGTGCCAGCTCTTGGCAGGCCACCTACGAGCAGTACTTC. Its translation is CASSWQATYEQYF.